A selection of T cell receptor beta chains follows, all from one sample in a study of T cell responses to AZD1222 COVID-19 vaccine. TCRdb's copy holds only in-frame clones and misses some; the assay was immunoSEQ multiplex PCR. Of fewer than 130,000 clones in the sample, approximately 90% are singletons; the top ten hold around 14%. The source material was peripheral blood, sampled 28 days after the second AZD1222 dose. Source of these receptors: an adult who received the AZD1222 COVID-19 vaccine. Each CDR3 is given with its conserved first and last residue.

V: TRBV11-2
J: TRBJ1-4
CDR3: CASSLWEANNEKLFF

V: TRBV7-9
J: TRBJ2-3
CDR3: CASSLVEGTSGSYF

V: TRBV5-1
J: TRBJ2-7
CDR3: CASSFAGGAYEQYF

V: TRBV28
J: TRBJ1-1
CDR3: CASRIGTEAFF

V: TRBV6-1
J: TRBJ1-6
CDR3: CASSDADTWHNSPLHF

V: TRBV4-2
J: TRBJ1-5
CDR3: CASSQGDRASNQPQHF

V: TRBV21-1
J: TRBJ1-1
CDR3: CASSKGQGKTEAFF

V: TRBV5-1
J: TRBJ2-4
CDR3: CASSLINPKNIQYF

V: TRBV5-1
J: TRBJ1-2
CDR3: CATRDTLPGDGYTF

V: TRBV27
J: TRBJ1-2
CDR3: CASSSAGSSGYTF

V: TRBV7-2
J: TRBJ1-6
CDR3: CASSREWGGRNSPLHF

V: TRBV5-4
J: TRBJ1-2
CDR3: CASSLIGGGYGYTF

V: TRBV2
J: TRBJ1-6
CDR3: CASWSGFGGHNSPLHF

V: TRBV25-1
J: TRBJ2-6
CDR3: CASTTGREDSGANVLTF

V: TRBV29-1
J: TRBJ1-4
CDR3: CSVERIFNEKLFF

V: TRBV7-3
J: TRBJ1-1
CDR3: CASSLTGQPFSEAFF

V: TRBV6-5
J: TRBJ2-2
CDR3: CASGQSYTGELFF

V: TRBV11-2
J: TRBJ2-1
CDR3: CASSGTSGRHEQFF

V: TRBV19
J: TRBJ2-5
CDR3: CASSHWGGGEETQYF

V: TRBV7-8
J: TRBJ1-6
CDR3: CASSLGLDNSPLHF

V: TRBV5-5
J: TRBJ2-3
CDR3: CASSGITDTQYF

V: TRBV11-2
J: TRBJ1-1
CDR3: CASRLTGGITEAFF

V: TRBV28
J: TRBJ1-5
CDR3: CASSLGQSPTPQHF

V: TRBV18
J: TRBJ2-2
CDR3: CASSPPTGSNTGELFF

V: TRBV13
J: TRBJ2-2
CDR3: CASSQGTSGRNTGELFF

V: TRBV10-2
J: TRBJ2-6
CDR3: CASSVSGTESSFGANVLTF

V: TRBV30
J: TRBJ1-4
CDR3: CAWSREGNDEKLFF

V: TRBV3-1/TRBV3-2
J: TRBJ1-2
CDR3: CASSQDLVYGYTF

V: TRBV10-1
J: TRBJ2-7
CDR3: CASNQDSSYEQYF

V: TRBV18
J: TRBJ2-2
CDR3: CASSPVGPPGELFF